Below are 19 T cell receptor beta chains sequenced from a single sample in a study of cytomegalovirus exposure and HLA in healthy donors. This PCR relied on a set of 60 Vbeta primers and 13 Jbeta primers. Method: immunoSEQ multiplex PCR; TCRdb's copy keeps in-frame clones and lacks some. The table lists roughly 130,000 clones, around three quarters of them singletons. The sample was PBMCs. These receptors all come from a man aged 25-45 years in good health and CMV-seronegative.

This chain uses TRBV2 with TRBJ1-1; D uncertain. CDR1 is SNHLY and CDR2 is FYNNEI in the germline V gene. V shed 7 bases and J shed 0 bases, with 9 bases lying between them. The length of the CDR3 is 13 residues. CDR3 sequence: CASNPRVNTEAFF. The CDR3, as DNA: TGTGCCAGCAATCCAAGAGTGAACACTGAAGCTTTCTTT.

The genes are TRBV6-5 and TRBJ1-1; D gene unclear. Per germline, CDR1 MNHEY and CDR2 SVGAGI. The CDR3 extends over 13 amino acids. Trimming took 0 bases from V and 1 from J, leaving 3 bases between them. DNA for the CDR3: TGTGCCAGCAGTTACTCCCAGAACACTGAAGCTTTCTTT. Protein product: CASSYSQNTEAFF.

The chain uses TRBV25-1 and TRBJ2-3; 7 bases align to TRBD2. J was trimmed by 0 bases and V by 4 bases; bases with no gene match: 1. The germline gives CDR1 MGHDK, CDR2 SYGVNS. CDR3 length equals 14 residues. The DNA of the CDR3 is TGTGCCAGCAGTGGTAGCGGGAGCACAGATACGCAGTATTTT. Translated: CASSGSGSTDTQYF.

The V call is TRBV6-5, the J call TRBJ1-1, with TRBD1 identical over 7 bases. After removal of 2 bases from V and 8 bases from J, the junction contained 8 bases not matched to a gene. This CDR3 spans 14 amino acids. Germline CDR1 MNHEY, CDR2 SVGAGI. The CDR3 nucleotides read TGTGCCAGCAGTTACGGCGTAAGGGGGCCCGAAGCTTTCTTT. Protein product: CASSYGVRGPEAFF.

The chain has TRBV19 and TRBJ2-5; TRBD1 matches at 9 bases. V was clipped by 4 bases and J by 5 bases; unmatched bases: 11. Looked up from germline, CDR1 is LNHDA and CDR2 is SQIVND (reference sequence). This CDR3 has 16 amino acids. The CDR3 loop is CASSTPGQGYFETQYF. CDR3 bases: TGTGCCAGTAGTACCCCCGGACAGGGGTACTTCGAGACCCAGTACTTC.

This clone was recorded only once. J is TRBJ1-4 and V is TRBV15; D not resolved. V was cut by 1 base and J by 8 bases, with 17 bases left in between. Germline V gene sequence: CDR1 LNHNV, CDR2 YYDKDF (reference sequence). The CDR3 has 16 residues. In DNA, the CDR3 is TGTGCCACCAGCAGAGCAGGAATCCGCTATGGGGAAAAACTGTTTTTT. Protein product: CATSRAGIRYGEKLFF. Together with reference TRBV15 and TRBJ1-4, the CDR3 gives the full variable domain: DAMVIQNPRYQVTQFGKPVTLSCSQTLNHNVMYWYQQKSSQAPKLLFHYYDKDFNNEADTPDNFQSRRPNTSFCFLDIRSPGLGDTAMYLCATSRAGIRYGEKLFFGSGTQLSVL.

The chain couples TRBV6-5 to TRBJ1-2; 8 nucleotides line up with TRBD1. With 6 bases clipped from V and 5 bases from J, the junction kept 11 bases outside the gene matches. This CDR3 has 15 amino acids. The germline CDR1 and CDR2 sequences are MNHEY and SVGAGI. The CDR3 region has the DNA TGTGCCAGCAGGACGACCTGGACAGGGCGATATGGCTACACCTTC. Translating gives CASRTTWTGRYGYTF.

The chain uses TRBV5-1 and TRBJ1-1; 7 nucleotides match TRBD1. The germline V gene has CDR1 SGHRS and CDR2 YFSETQ. This CDR3 is 14 amino acids long. J was trimmed by 0 bases and V by 2 bases; bases with no gene match: 1. CDR3: CASSLGGMNTEAFF. CDR3 DNA: TGCGCCAGCAGCTTAGGGGGCATGAACACTGAAGCTTTCTTT.

V and J are TRBV13 and TRBJ2-5; a weak D match, TRBD2 (6 bases). This CDR3 contains 14 residues. V lost 4 bases and J lost 3, with 12 bases in between. CDR1 is PRHDT and CDR2 is FYEKMQ in the germline V gene (reference sequence). The CDR3 DNA reads as TGTGCCAGCAGCTCAGGGACTTCAAAAGAGACCCAGTACTTC. It codes for CASSSGTSKETQYF.

CDR3: CASSEGIGREKQYF. In nucleotides, the CDR3 is TGTGCCAGCAGTGAAGGTATAGGGAGGGAAAAGCAGTACTTC. This chain joins TRBV6-1 and TRBJ2-5, with TRBD2 matching 7 bases. The germline gives CDR1 MNHNS, CDR2 SASEGT. The CDR3 contains 14 residues. The V and J ends lost 1 base and 11 bases, in that order; junction bases with no gene match: 10.

The V and J genes are TRBV15 and TRBJ2-5; 12 bases match TRBD2. CDR3 length: 16 amino acids. Germline V lookup: CDR1 LNHNV, CDR2 YYDKDF (reference sequence). Trimming cost V 5 bases and J 4 bases; bases outside gene matches: 8. This CDR3 is CATSSYLTSGGETQYF. As DNA, the CDR3 is TGTGCCACCAGCTCCTATTTGACTAGCGGGGGAGAGACCCAGTACTTC.

The rearrangement joins TRBV27 to TRBJ2-7; D is perhaps TRBD2 (5 bases). This CDR3 is built from 15 residues. The V and J ends lost 4 bases and 0 bases respectively, with 13 bases between them. The V gene's germline CDR1 is MNHEY and CDR2 SMNVEV (reference sequence). CDR3 in DNA: TGTGCCAGCAGTTCCGCCGGGGTAGGCTCCTACGAGCAGTACTTC. Translated: CASSSAGVGSYEQYF.

The gene calls are TRBV9 and TRBJ2-2, with 7 bases lining up with TRBD2. Germline lookup yields CDR1 SGDLS and CDR2 YYNGEE. V shed 0 bases, J shed 7 bases, and the junction held 6 bases outside the gene matches. This CDR3 is built from 15 residues. CDR3 loop: CASSVVAGVSGELFF. The CDR3 DNA is TGTGCCAGCAGCGTAGTTGCGGGAGTGAGCGGGGAGCTGTTTTTT. The full variable domain, in which reference TRBV9 and TRBJ2-2 provide the parts outside the CDR3, is DSGVTQTPKHLITATGQRVTLRCSPRSGDLSVYWYQQSLDQGLQFLIQYYNGEERAKGNILERFSAQQFPDLHSELNLSSLELGDSALYFCASSVVAGVSGELFFGEGSRLTVL.

The V call is TRBV11-2, the J call TRBJ2-5; no clear D. CDR3 length: 13 amino acids. V shed 5 bases and J shed 5 bases, with 12 bases lying between them. Germline loops: CDR1 SGHAT, CDR2 FQNNGV. In nucleotides, the CDR3 is TGTGCCAGCAGCCCAATCGCTAGGGAGACCCAGTACTTC. It codes for CASSPIARETQYF.

The gene calls are TRBV14 and TRBJ2-1, with 8 bases that match TRBD2. The V and J ends lost 1 base and 0 bases, in that order; junction bases with no gene match: 5. Germline CDR1 SGHDN, CDR2 FVKESK. The CDR3 covers 17 residues. This CDR3 is CASSQVGTSSSYNEQFF. Here the CDR3 DNA reads TGTGCCAGCAGCCAAGTGGGGACTAGTAGCTCCTACAATGAGCAGTTCTTC.

The table lists this clone with a few counts. V and J are TRBV6-6 and TRBJ1-3, with D tentatively TRBD1 (5 bases). Trimming took off 5 bases at V and 0 bases at J, with 8 bases between the two ends. This CDR3 has 14 residues. Germline assignment: CDR1 MNHNY and CDR2 SVGAGI (reference sequence). CDR3 residues: CASSDGGSGNTIYF. The CDR3, as DNA: TGTGCCAGCAGTGACGGGGGCTCTGGAAACACCATATATTTT.

This sequence joins TRBV7-3 and TRBJ2-5; 13 positions match TRBD2. Trimming at V came to 5 bases and at J to 3 bases, leaving 12 bases not matched to a gene. Per germline, CDR1 SGHTA and CDR2 FQGTGA. CDR3 size: 18 residues. CDR3 nucleotides: TGTGCCAGCAGCCCCACCGGACTAGCGGGAGAGGAAAAAGAGACCCAGTACTTC. This sequence encodes CASSPTGLAGEEKETQYF. Combining the CDR3 with reference TRBV7-3 and TRBJ2-5 gives the whole variable domain GAGVSQTPSNKVTEKGKYVELRCDPISGHTALYWYRQSLGQGPEFLIYFQGTGAADDSGLPNDRFFAVRPEGSVSTLKIQRTERGDSAVYLCASSPTGLAGEEKETQYFGPGTRLLVL.

The chain uses TRBV6-1 and TRBJ1-6, with unresolved D. The CDR3 runs to 13 residues. With 4 bases removed from V and 6 bases from J, the gap between germline ends came to 7 bases. In germline, CDR1 is MNHNS, CDR2 SASEGT. DNA for the CDR3: TGTGCCAGCAGTGTGGCCACTAATTCACCCCTCCACTTT. Amino acid sequence: CASSVATNSPLHF.

The genes are TRBV5-1 and TRBJ1-3, with D possibly matching TRBD1 (6 bases). CDR3 size: 16 residues. Trimming took off 0 bases at V and 4 bases at J, with 14 bases between the two ends. The V gene's germline CDR1 is SGHRS and CDR2 YFSETQ. CDR3 DNA: TGCGCCAGCAGCTTGGATGGGGGCTCTGCCGGAAACACCATATATTTT. Its protein product is CASSLDGGSAGNTIYF. Complete variable domain (other parts from reference TRBV5-1 and TRBJ1-3): KAGVTQTPRYLIKTRGQQVTLSCSPISGHRSVSWYQQTPGQGLQFLFEYFSETQRNKGNFPGRFSGRQFSNSRSEMNVSTLELGDSALYLCASSLDGGSAGNTIYFGEGSWLTVV.